This record concerns one T cell receptor (beta chain) sequence. The sample is drawn from a study of blood T cells in healthy people across ages. Combining a sample-barcoded 5' primer with a J-beta primer mix, a second PCR ran for roughly 6 to 12 cycles. TCRdb passed the 5' RACE reads through MiXCR, listing each CDR3 protein once. This sample has around 990,000 distinct CDR3 sequences, with under 30% found just once. These data were also reused for a study on T cells of mothers and their children.

The clonotype comes from a girl aged 2 to 10 in good health. The sample comprised blood.

Written as DNA, the CDR3 is TGCGCCAGCAGCTTGGAGGAGCCCTGGAGCAGCACCATATATTTT. This translates into CASSLEEPWSSTIYF. This sequence joins TRBV5-1 and TRBJ1-3; unclear D gene. The length of the CDR3 is 15 residues. V gave up 0 bases and J gave up 9 bases, with 16 bases separating them. Germline loops: CDR1 SGHRS, CDR2 YFSETQ.